This TCR beta chain was profiled in a study of blood T cell repertoires in COVID-19. Sequenced by immunoSEQ multiplex PCR; TCRdb stores in-frame clones only, minus some. The sample lists 78,000 or so clones, roughly 86% occurring once. The CDR3 extends over 15 amino acids. V lost 4 bases and J lost 0, with 11 bases in between. The germline CDR1 and CDR2 sequences are SGDLS and YYNGEE. The sequenced material came from peripheral blood. The chain joins TRBV9 to TRBJ1-5; a possible D gene is TRBD1 (5 bases). The TCR sequence derives from a man in his fifties or sixties with active or convalescent COVID-19. CDR3 sequence reads: CASSPDIYSNQPQHF. The DNA for the CDR3 is TGTGCCAGCAGCCCGGACATTTATAGCAATCAGCCCCAGCATTTT.